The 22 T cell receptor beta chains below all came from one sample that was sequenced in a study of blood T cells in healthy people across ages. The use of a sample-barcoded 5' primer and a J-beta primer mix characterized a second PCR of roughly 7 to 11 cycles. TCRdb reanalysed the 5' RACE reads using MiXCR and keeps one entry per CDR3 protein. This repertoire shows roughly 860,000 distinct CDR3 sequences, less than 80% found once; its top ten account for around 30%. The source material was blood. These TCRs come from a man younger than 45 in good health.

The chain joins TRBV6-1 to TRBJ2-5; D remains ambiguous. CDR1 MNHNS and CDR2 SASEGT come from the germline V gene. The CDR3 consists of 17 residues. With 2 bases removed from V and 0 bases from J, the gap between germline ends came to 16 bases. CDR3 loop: CASSELGSAVYQETQYF. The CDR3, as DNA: TGTGCCAGCAGTGAATTAGGTAGTGCCGTTTACCAAGAGACCCAGTACTTC.

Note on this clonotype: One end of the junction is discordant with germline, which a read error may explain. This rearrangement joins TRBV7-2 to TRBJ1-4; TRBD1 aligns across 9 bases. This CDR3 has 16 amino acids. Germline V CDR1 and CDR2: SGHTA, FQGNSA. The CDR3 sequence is CASSLGTGWTNEKLFF. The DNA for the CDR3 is TGTGCCAGTAGCTTAGGGACAGGGTGGACTAATGAAAAACTGTTTTTT.

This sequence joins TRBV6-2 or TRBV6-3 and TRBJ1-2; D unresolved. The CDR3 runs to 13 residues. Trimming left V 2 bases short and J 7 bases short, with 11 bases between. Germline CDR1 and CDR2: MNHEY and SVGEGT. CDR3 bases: TGTGCCAGCAGTTACGAGCTGTTTCGTGGCTACACCTTC. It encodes CASSYELFRGYTF.

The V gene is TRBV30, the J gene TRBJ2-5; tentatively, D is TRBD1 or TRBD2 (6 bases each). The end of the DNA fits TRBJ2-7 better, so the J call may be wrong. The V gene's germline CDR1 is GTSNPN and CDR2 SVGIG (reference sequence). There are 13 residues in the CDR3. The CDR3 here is CAWSVRRGNEQYF. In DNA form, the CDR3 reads TGTGCCTGGAGTGTCCGGAGGGGGAACGAGCAGTACTTC.

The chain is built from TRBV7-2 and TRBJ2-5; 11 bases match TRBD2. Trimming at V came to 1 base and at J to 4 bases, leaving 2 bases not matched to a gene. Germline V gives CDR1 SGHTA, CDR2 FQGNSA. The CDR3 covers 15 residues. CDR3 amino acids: CASSLVSGGVETQYF. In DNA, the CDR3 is TGTGCCAGCAGCTTAGTTAGCGGGGGGGTAGAGACCCAGTACTTC. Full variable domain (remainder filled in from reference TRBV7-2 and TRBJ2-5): GAGVSQSPSNKVTEKGKDVELRCDPISGHTALYWYRQSLGQGLEFLIYFQGNSAPDKSGLPSDRFSAERTGGSVSTLTIQRTQQEDSAVYLCASSLVSGGVETQYFGPGTRLLVL.

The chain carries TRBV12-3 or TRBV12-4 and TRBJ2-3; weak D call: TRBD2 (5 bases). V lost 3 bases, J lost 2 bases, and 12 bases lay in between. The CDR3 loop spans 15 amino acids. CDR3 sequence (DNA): TGTGCCAGCAGTTTTAGGCCGGACTTCACAGATACGCAGTATTTT. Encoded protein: CASSFRPDFTDTQYF.

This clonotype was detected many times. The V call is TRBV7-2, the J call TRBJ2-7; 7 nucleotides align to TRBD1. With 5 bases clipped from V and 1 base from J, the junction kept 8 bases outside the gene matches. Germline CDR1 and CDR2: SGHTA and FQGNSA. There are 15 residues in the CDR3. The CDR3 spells CASSISTGSSYEQYF. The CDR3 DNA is TGTGCCAGCAGCATCTCGACAGGGAGTTCCTACGAGCAGTACTTC.

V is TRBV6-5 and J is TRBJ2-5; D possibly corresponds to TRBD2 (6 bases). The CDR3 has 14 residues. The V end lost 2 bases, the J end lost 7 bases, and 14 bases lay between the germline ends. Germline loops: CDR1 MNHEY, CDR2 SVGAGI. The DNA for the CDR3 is TGTGCCAGCAGTTACCTGTCCCAGGGAGGGACCCAGTACTTC. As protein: CASSYLSQGGTQYF.

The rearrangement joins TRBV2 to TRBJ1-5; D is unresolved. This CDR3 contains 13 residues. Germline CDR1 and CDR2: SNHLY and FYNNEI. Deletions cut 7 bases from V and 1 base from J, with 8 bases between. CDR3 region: CASKSTSNQPQHF. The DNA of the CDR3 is TGTGCCAGCAAAAGCACAAGCAATCAGCCCCAGCATTTT.

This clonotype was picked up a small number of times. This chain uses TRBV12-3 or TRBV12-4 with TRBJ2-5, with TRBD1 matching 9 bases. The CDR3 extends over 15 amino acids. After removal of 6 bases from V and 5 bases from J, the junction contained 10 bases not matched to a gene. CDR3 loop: CASSPGQGSGETQYF. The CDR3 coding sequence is TGTGCCAGCAGCCCCGGACAGGGGTCGGGGGAGACCCAGTACTTC.

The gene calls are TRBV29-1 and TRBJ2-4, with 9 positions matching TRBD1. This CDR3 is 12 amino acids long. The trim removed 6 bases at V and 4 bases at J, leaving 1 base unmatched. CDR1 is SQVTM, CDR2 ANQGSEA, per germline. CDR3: CSVGQGKNIQYF. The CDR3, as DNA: TGCAGCGTGGGACAGGGAAAAAACATTCAGTACTTC.

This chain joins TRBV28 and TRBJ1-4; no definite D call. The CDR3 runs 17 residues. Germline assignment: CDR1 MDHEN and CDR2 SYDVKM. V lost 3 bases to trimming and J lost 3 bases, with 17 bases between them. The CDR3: CASSFPGYGRANEKLFF. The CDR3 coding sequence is TGTGCCAGCAGTTTCCCTGGGTATGGACGGGCTAATGAAAAACTGTTTTTT.

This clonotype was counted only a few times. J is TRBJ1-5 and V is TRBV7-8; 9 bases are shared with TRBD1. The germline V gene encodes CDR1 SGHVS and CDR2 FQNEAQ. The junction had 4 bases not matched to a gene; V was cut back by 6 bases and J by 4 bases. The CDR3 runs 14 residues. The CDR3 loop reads CASRPGQGNQPQHF. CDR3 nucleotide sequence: TGTGCCAGCAGACCTGGACAGGGGAATCAGCCCCAGCATTTT. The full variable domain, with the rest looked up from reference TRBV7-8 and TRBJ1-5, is GAGVSQSPRYKVAKRGQDVALRCDPISGHVSLFWYQQALGQGPEFLTYFQNEAQLDKSGLPSDRFFAERPEGSVSTLKIQRTQQEDSAVYLCASRPGQGNQPQHFGDGTRLSIL.

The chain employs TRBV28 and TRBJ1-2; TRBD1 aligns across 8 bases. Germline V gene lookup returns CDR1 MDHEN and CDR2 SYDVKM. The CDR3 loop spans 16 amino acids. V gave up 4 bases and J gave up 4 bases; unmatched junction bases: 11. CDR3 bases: TGTGCCAGCAGTTACGGGCAGGGGGCGTTTTCCTATGGCTACACCTTC. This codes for CASSYGQGAFSYGYTF.

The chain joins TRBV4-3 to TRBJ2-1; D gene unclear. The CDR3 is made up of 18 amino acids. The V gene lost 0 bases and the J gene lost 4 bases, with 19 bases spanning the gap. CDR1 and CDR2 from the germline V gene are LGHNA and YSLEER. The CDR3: CASSQDLGVTTIYNEQFF. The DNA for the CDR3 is TGCGCCAGCAGCCAAGATCTTGGGGTTACCACCATTTACAATGAGCAGTTCTTC.

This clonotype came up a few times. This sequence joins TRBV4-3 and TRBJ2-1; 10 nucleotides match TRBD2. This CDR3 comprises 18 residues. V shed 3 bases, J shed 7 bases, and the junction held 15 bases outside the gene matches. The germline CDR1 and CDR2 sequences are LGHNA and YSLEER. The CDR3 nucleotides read TGCGCCAGCAGCCACCGACTAGCGGGCCTGATCGAGGCGAATGAGCAGTTCTTC. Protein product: CASSHRLAGLIEANEQFF.

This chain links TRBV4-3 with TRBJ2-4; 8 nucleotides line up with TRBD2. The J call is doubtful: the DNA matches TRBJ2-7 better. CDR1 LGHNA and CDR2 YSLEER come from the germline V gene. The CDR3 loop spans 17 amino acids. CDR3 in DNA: TGCGCCAGCAGCCAAGATTTGAGCGGGGGCCCTTCCTACGAGCAGTACTTC. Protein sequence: CASSQDLSGGPSYEQYF.

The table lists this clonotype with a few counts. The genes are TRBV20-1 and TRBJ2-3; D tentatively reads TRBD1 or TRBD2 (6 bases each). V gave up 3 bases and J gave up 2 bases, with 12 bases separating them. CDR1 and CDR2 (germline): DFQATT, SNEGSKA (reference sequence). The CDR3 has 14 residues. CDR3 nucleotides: TGCAGTGCTAGGGTCGGGGGCTACACAGATACGCAGTATTTT. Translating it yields CSARVGGYTDTQYF.

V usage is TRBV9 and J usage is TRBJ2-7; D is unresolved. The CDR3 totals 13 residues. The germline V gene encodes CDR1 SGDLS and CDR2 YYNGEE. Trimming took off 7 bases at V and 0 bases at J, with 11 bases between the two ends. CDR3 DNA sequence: TGTGCCAGCGCCACGAGGAGCTCCTACGAGCAGTACTTC. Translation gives CASATRSSYEQYF.

The CDR3 sequence: CAIRGQEREQYF. The CDR3 DNA sequence: TGTGCCATCAGGGGACAGGAGCGCGAGCAGTACTTC. The gene calls are TRBV10-3 and TRBJ2-7; TRBD1 matches 8 bases. V lost 6 bases, J lost 6 bases, and 4 bases stayed unmatched. The CDR3 spans 12 residues. CDR1 and CDR2 from the germline V gene are ENHRY and SYGVKD.

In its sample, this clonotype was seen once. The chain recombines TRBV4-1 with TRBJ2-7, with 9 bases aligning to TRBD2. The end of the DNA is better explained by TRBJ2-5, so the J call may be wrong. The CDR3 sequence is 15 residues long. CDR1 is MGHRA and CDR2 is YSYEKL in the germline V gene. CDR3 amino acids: CASSQGGGALETQYF. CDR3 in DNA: TGCGCCAGCAGCCAAGGCGGGGGGGCCTTAGAGACCCAGTACTTC.

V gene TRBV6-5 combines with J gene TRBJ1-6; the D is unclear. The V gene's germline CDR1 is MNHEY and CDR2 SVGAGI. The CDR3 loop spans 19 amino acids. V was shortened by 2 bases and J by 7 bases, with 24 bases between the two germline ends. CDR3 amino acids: CASSYRVLRSPMGNSPLHF. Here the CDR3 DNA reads TGTGCCAGCAGTTACCGCGTCTTACGGTCCCCTATGGGGAATTCACCCCTCCACTTT.